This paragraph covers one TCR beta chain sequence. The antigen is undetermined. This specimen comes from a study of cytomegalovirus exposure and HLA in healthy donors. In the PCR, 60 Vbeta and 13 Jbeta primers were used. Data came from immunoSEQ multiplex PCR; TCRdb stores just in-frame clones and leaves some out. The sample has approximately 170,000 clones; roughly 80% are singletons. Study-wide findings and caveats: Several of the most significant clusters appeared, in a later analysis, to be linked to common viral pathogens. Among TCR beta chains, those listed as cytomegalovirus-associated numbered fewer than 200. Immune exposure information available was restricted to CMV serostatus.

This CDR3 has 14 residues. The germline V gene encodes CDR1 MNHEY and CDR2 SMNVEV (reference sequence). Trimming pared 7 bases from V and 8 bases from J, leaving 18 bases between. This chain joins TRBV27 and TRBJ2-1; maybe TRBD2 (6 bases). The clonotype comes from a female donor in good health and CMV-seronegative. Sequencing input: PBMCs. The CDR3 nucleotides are TGTGCCAGCATAGTAATGGCGGGGTCTCATGAGCAGTTCTTC. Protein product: CASIVMAGSHEQFF.